The following is a T cell receptor beta chain sequence with its context. Its cognate antigen has yet to be identified. Per-base qualities were not stored, and no clone one base away is much larger. This entry is derived from a study of OX40 agonist ivuxolimab in advanced cancers. Looking at the study overall: The costimulatory receptor OX40 (CD134) was targeted by ivuxolimab, a fully human IgG2 agonistic monoclonal antibody. Prior anti-PD-1, anti-PD-L1 or anti-CTLA-4 therapy was permitted, and checkpoint inhibitors had been received by about 36% of dose-escalation patients. Intravenous ivuxolimab was administered to patients every 2 weeks at six dose levels: 0.01, 0.1, 0.3, 1.5, 3 and 10 mg/kg. Of the approximately 54 dose-escalation patients, hepatocellular carcinoma was present in around 19, melanoma in around 15, renal cell carcinoma in 9 and head and neck cancer in 9. In the dose-escalation cohort, 82.7% of patients were male, and the mean age was roughly 60 years, with a range of about 23 to 90. Partial responses were achieved by three dose-escalation patients, of whom one had hepatocellular carcinoma and two had cutaneous melanoma. The paper reports the monotherapy dose-escalation portion (N of about 52 patients) of the phase I ivuxolimab trial. The purpose of peripheral TCRbeta sequencing was to test whether ivuxolimab changed TCR sequence diversity and led to clonal T-cell expansion.

The trial excluded patients who had a history of autoimmune disease or were on systemic immunosuppression. Peripheral blood for TCR sequencing was collected from all dose cohorts at baseline, on cycle 4 day 1, and on cycle 7 day 1. Samples were obtained from an open-label, multicenter, first-in-human phase I dose-escalation trial of ivuxolimab. The trial enrolled adults with locally advanced or metastatic head and neck squamous cell, hepatocellular, melanoma or renal cell carcinoma. Before TCR sequencing, CD4+ and CD8+ T cells were separately sorted from peripheral blood. General conclusions and limits of the study: In partial responders in the 0.1-3.0 mg/kg groups, normalized peripheral clonal expansion was found to be among the lowest, especially among CD8+ T cells. The antigen specificity of the peripheral T cells that underwent clonal expansion was not determined. At doses of 0.1 to 3.0 mg/kg, clonal expansion of both CD4+ and CD8+ blood T cells was observed from baseline to week 6. Low levels of normalized T-cell clonal expansion were also seen in some nonresponding patients. After ivuxolimab, more expanded clones were found on average in CD8+ T cells than in CD4+ T cells.

To sequence the TCRbeta CDR3 region, genomic DNA was isolated from the sorted cells. The immunoSEQ Assay was used to sequence the TCRbeta CDR3 regions. TCRdb took this table from immuneACCESS and kept in-frame rearrangements with V and J called. Such tables lack part of the clones; where checked against another copy, unresolved V genes explain under half of the gap, and the rest is unexplained. The sample records some 60,000 clones, approximately 80% of which are singletons. The ten most abundant clones make up approximately 1.9% of the sample. The starting material was CD4+ or CD8+ T cells sorted from blood, obtained in a trial of the OX40 agonist ivuxolimab. The receptor's source is an adult with an advanced solid tumor such as melanoma, head and neck, liver or kidney cancer.

The nucleotide sequence is TGTGCCAGCTCACACGGAAGGGAAACAGACTATGGCTACACCTTC. It specifies CASSHGRETDYGYTF. The chain employs TRBV18 and TRBJ1-2; no D segment can be confidently identified. A distance of 15 bases separates the germline ends of V and J, which lose 4 bases and 3 bases respectively. Counted from cysteine to phenylalanine, this CDR3 has 15 amino acids. Only CDR3 DNA is held: 45 bases, read in frame from base 1. In the germline V gene, CDR1 corresponds to KGHSH and CDR2 to LQKENI.